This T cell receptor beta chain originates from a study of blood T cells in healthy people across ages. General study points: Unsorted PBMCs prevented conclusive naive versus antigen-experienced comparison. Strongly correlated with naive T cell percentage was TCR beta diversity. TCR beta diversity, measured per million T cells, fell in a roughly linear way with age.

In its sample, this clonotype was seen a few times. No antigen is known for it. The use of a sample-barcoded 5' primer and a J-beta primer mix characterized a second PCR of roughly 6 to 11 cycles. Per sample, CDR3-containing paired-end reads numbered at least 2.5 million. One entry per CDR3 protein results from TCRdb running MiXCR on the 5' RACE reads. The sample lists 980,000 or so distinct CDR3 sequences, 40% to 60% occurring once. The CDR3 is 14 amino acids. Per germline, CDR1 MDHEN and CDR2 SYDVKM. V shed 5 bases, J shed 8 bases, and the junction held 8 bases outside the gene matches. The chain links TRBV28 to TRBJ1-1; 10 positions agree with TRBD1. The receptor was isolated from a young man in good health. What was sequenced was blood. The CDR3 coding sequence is TGTGCCAGCAGTAGCGACAGGGGGCGCGGCGAAGCTTTCTTT. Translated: CASSSDRGRGEAFF.